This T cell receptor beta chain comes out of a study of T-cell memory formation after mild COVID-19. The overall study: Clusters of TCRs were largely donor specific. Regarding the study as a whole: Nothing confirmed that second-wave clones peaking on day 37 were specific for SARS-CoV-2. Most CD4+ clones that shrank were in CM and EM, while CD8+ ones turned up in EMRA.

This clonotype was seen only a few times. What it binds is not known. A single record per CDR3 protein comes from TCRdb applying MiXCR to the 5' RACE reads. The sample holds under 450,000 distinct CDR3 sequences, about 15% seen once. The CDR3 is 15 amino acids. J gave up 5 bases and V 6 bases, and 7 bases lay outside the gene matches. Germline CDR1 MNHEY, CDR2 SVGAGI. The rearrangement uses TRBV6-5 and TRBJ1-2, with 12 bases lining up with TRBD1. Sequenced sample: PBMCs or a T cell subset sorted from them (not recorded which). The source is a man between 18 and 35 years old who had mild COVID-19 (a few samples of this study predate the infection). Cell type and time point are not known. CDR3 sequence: CASRRGTGGLYGYTF. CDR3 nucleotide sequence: TGTGCCAGCAGACGCGGGACAGGGGGCTTATATGGCTACACCTTC.